This entry lists 25 T cell receptor beta chains sequenced from one sample in a study of T cell responses to AZD1222 COVID-19 vaccine (dated by TCRdb to the early 2020s). Read against the paper, the sample's time point label means: about 28 days (+/-7) after the second vaccine dose. Libraries were constructed by the immunoSEQ multiplex PCR assay. What TCRdb holds here is the immuneACCESS table cut down to in-frame rearrangements. Part of the clones is not present; checked against another copy, under half of the missing clones reflect an unresolved V gene, and the others are unexplained. Present in this sample are some 94,000 clones, approximately 89% of which were seen just once. The top ten clonotypes cover approximately 5% of the sample. The sequencing used peripheral blood, collected 28 days after the second AZD1222 dose. The receptors shown here come from an adult who received the AZD1222 COVID-19 vaccine.

This rearrangement joins TRBV7-2 to TRBJ2-7; D gene unclear. The V and J ends lost 2 bases and 6 bases respectively, with 23 bases between them. The CDR3 has 17 amino acids. Germline assignment: CDR1 SGHTA and CDR2 FQGNSA. CDR3 bases: TGTGCCAGCAGCTTATATTCGTTCCCGGCACCTCCCCGCGAGCAGTACGTC. It translates to CASSLYSFPAPPREQYV.

The V gene is TRBV5-1, the J gene TRBJ2-7; 11 nucleotides align to TRBD1. Germline values: CDR1 SGHRS, CDR2 YFSETQ. The V segment lost 3 bases and the J segment 6 bases; nucleotides outside the gene matches: 8. This CDR3 has 15 residues. Here the CDR3 reads CASSSGTGGGREQYV. The CDR3 DNA reads TGCGCCAGCAGCTCCGGGACAGGGGGTGGCCGCGAGCAGTACGTC.

This chain joins TRBV5-6 and TRBJ1-1; unclear D gene. Trimming left V 3 bases short and J 7 bases short, with 10 bases between. Germline lookup yields CDR1 SGHDT and CDR2 YYEEEE. The CDR3 has 12 residues. The CDR3 loop is CASSSQVGEAFF. In DNA form, the CDR3 reads TGTGCCAGCAGCTCCCAGGTCGGTGAAGCTTTCTTT. Full variable domain (remainder filled in from reference TRBV5-6 and TRBJ1-1): DAGVTQSPTHLIKTRGQQVTLRCSPKSGHDTVSWYQQALGQGPQFIFQYYEEEERQRGNFPDRFSGHQFPNYSSELNVNALLLGDSALYLCASSSQVGEAFFGQGTRLTVV.

This sequence joins TRBV19 and TRBJ2-1, with D possibly TRBD2 on 6 matching bases. Germline V CDR1 and CDR2: LNHDA, SQIVND (reference sequence). The CDR3 runs 15 residues. Trimming stripped 3 bases from V and 2 bases from J, with 11 bases between. The CDR3 DNA sequence: TGTGCCAGTAGTATTTCCCTAGCGACCTACAATGAGCAGTTCTTC. This sequence encodes CASSISLATYNEQFF.

A single count supports this clone. The rearrangement uses TRBV30 and TRBJ2-7; D uncertain. From germline, CDR1 is GTSNPN and CDR2 SVGIG (reference sequence). The germline V and J ends were trimmed by 4 bases and 3 bases, with 10 bases remaining between them. This CDR3 contains 12 residues. CDR3 DNA: TGTGCCTGGAAAGCAAATAACTACGAGCAGTACTTC. This encodes CAWKANNYEQYF. The variable domain in full, with the rest retrieved from reference TRBV30 and TRBJ2-7, is SQTIHQWPATLVQPVGSPLSLECTVEGTSNPNLYWYRQAAGRGLQLLFYSVGIGQISSEVPQNLSASRPQDRQFILSSKKLLLSDSGFYLCAWKANNYEQYFGPGTRLTVT.

The chain combines TRBV27 with TRBJ2-1; a possible D gene is TRBD1 (6 bases). V was clipped by 4 bases and J by 2 bases, with 15 bases between them. The germline V gene encodes CDR1 MNHEY and CDR2 SMNVEV (reference sequence). The CDR3 has 16 amino acids. Here the CDR3 DNA reads TGTGCCAGCAGTTCAAAAAAGGGGGAAGCCTACAATGAGCAGTTCTTC. Encoded protein: CASSSKKGEAYNEQFF.

This clone was detected only once. V gene TRBV9 combines with J gene TRBJ2-3; no clear D. The germline V and J ends were trimmed by 0 bases and 6 bases, with 23 bases remaining between them. The germline V gene has CDR1 SGDLS and CDR2 YYNGEE. The CDR3 is made up of 18 amino acids. This CDR3 reads CASSVEGTPLGAFDTQYF. The DNA for the CDR3 is TGTGCCAGCAGCGTAGAGGGAACCCCGTTGGGCGCGTTTGATACGCAGTATTTT.

This chain links TRBV18 with TRBJ2-7; no clear D gene. Germline-derived CDR1 and CDR2 are KGHSH and LQKENI. The CDR3 extends over 13 amino acids. V was pared by 5 bases and J by 2 bases, with 10 bases between. The CDR3 DNA reads as TGTGCCAGCTCATCGGACGGAGCCTACGAGCAGTACGTC. Translation: CASSSDGAYEQYV.

The gene calls are TRBV4-1 and TRBJ2-7; 9 bases match TRBD1. Per germline, CDR1 MGHRA and CDR2 YSYEKL. The length of the CDR3 is 16 residues. Trimming at V came to 0 bases and at J to 4 bases, leaving 7 bases not matched to a gene. CDR3 sequence: CASSQDWGQGAYEQYV. The CDR3 DNA reads as TGCGCCAGCAGCCAAGATTGGGGACAGGGAGCTTACGAGCAGTACGTC.

The chain employs TRBV2 and TRBJ1-4, with D possibly matching TRBD1 (5 bases). The V end lost 7 bases, the J end lost 5 bases, and 11 bases lay between the germline ends. The CDR3 has 13 residues. Germline assignment: CDR1 SNHLY and CDR2 FYNNEI. CDR3 DNA: TGTGCCAGCACCCTGGGGGGGAATGAAAAACTGTTTTTT. This gives the protein CASTLGGNEKLFF.

The chain employs TRBV7-9 and TRBJ2-1; the match to TRBD2 covers 11 bases. The CDR3 totals 15 residues. Germline-derived CDR1 and CDR2 are SEHNR and FQNEAQ (reference sequence). V was clipped by 4 bases and J by 6 bases; unmatched bases: 5. The CDR3 coding sequence is TGTGCCAGCAGCTCGGGACTAGCGGCGGCCAATGAGCAGTTCTTC. This codes for CASSSGLAAANEQFF.

The genes are TRBV7-2 and TRBJ2-7; D ambiguous. The CDR3 runs to 16 residues. Trimming took off 0 bases at V and 0 bases at J, with 12 bases between the two ends. The V gene's germline CDR1 is SGHTA and CDR2 FQGNSA. The CDR3 spells CASSLALGAASYEQYF. For the CDR3, the DNA is TGTGCCAGCAGCTTAGCGCTAGGTGCTGCCTCCTACGAGCAGTACTTC.

V gene TRBV9 combines with J gene TRBJ1-1; D possibly corresponds to TRBD1 (6 bases). Germline V lookup: CDR1 SGDLS, CDR2 YYNGEE. The V and J ends lost 4 bases and 0 bases respectively, with 13 bases between them. The CDR3 contains 15 residues. CDR3 protein: CASSPGGGLNTEAFF. The DNA of the CDR3 is TGTGCCAGCAGCCCCGGTGGGGGGCTGAACACTGAAGCTTTCTTT.

The chain joins TRBV4-1 to TRBJ1-1; D gene unclear. Trimming cost V 1 base and J 4 bases, with 10 bases left between them. Germline CDR1 MGHRA, CDR2 YSYEKL. The CDR3 extends over 14 amino acids. The DNA of the CDR3 is TGCGCCAGCAGCCAAGGGGTCGGAGGCACTGAAGCTTTCTTT. Its protein is CASSQGVGGTEAFF.

Only a few counts were recorded for this clone. The V and J genes are TRBV7-8 and TRBJ1-5; weak D call: TRBD1 (6 bases). This CDR3 region has 18 residues. V was pared by 1 base and J by 0 bases, with 16 bases between. The germline V gene encodes CDR1 SGHVS and CDR2 FQNEAQ. Here the CDR3 reads CASSLVRGGIYSNQPQHF. The CDR3, as DNA: TGTGCCAGCAGCTTAGTCCGAGGGGGGATTTATAGCAATCAGCCCCAGCATTTT.

CDR3 in amino acids: CATSGTFNRGLGDTQYF. CDR3 DNA: TGTGCCACCAGTGGCACCTTTAACAGGGGGCTTGGAGATACGCAGTATTTT. This chain joins TRBV24-1 and TRBJ2-3; 9 nucleotides line up with TRBD1. Germline values: CDR1 KGHDR, CDR2 SFDVKD. The length of the CDR3 is 17 residues. V shed 5 bases, J shed 5 bases, and the junction held 13 bases outside the gene matches.

The chain joins TRBV30 to TRBJ2-7; 7 nucleotides align to TRBD1. The CDR3 has 13 residues. From germline, CDR1 is GTSNPN and CDR2 SVGIG (reference sequence). J was trimmed by 2 bases and V by 5 bases; bases with no gene match: 6. CDR3 loop: CAWHRDRTYEQYF. The CDR3 DNA reads as TGTGCCTGGCACCGGGACAGAACCTACGAGCAGTACTTC. The full variable domain, with the rest looked up from reference TRBV30 and TRBJ2-7, is SQTIHQWPATLVQPVGSPLSLECTVEGTSNPNLYWYRQAAGRGLQLLFYSVGIGQISSEVPQNLSASRPQDRQFILSSKKLLLSDSGFYLCAWHRDRTYEQYFGPGTRLTVT.

In this sample, this clone turned up once. This chain links TRBV6-2 or TRBV6-3 with TRBJ1-1; D perhaps matches TRBD1 (6 bases). In germline, CDR1 is MNHEY, CDR2 SVGEGT. CDR3 length: 14 amino acids. The V end was cut by 5 bases, the J end by 1 base, with 11 bases between. Written as DNA, the CDR3 is TGTGCCAGCAGTCCAGGACAGTGGAACACTGAAGCTTTCTTT. Translated: CASSPGQWNTEAFF.

This sequence joins TRBV4-3 and TRBJ1-2, with D unclear. The ends were cut back, 1 base at V and 4 bases at J, with 10 bases in the middle. Germline CDR1 reads LGHNA; CDR2 reads YSLEER. The CDR3 loop spans 14 amino acids. CDR3 sequence: CASSQGIMAYGYTF. DNA for the CDR3: TGCGCCAGCAGCCAAGGAATCATGGCCTATGGCTACACCTTC.

CDR3 in amino acids: CASSVAPQGSNEQFF. CDR3 DNA sequence: TGTGCCAGCAGCGTAGCGCCACAGGGTAGTAATGAGCAGTTCTTC. The genes are TRBV9 and TRBJ2-1; maybe TRBD1 (6 bases). Trimming pared 0 bases from V and 7 bases from J, leaving 14 bases between. Looked up from germline, CDR1 is SGDLS and CDR2 is YYNGEE. The CDR3 loop spans 15 amino acids. Full variable domain (missing parts from reference TRBV9 and TRBJ2-1): DSGVTQTPKHLITATGQRVTLRCSPRSGDLSVYWYQQSLDQGLQFLIQYYNGEERAKGNILERFSAQQFPDLHSELNLSSLELGDSALYFCASSVAPQGSNEQFFGPGTRLTVL.

V usage is TRBV7-2 and J usage is TRBJ2-7, with a possible D match to TRBD2 (6 bases). The CDR3 contains 15 residues. The V gene's germline CDR1 is SGHTA and CDR2 FQGNSA. The V gene lost 5 bases and the J gene lost 3 bases, with 17 bases spanning the gap. CDR3 protein: CASSRTGGAVYEQYF. The CDR3 DNA reads TGTGCCAGCAGCCGTACGGGCGGGGCGGTCTACGAGCAGTACTTC. Supplemented by reference TRBV7-2 and TRBJ2-7, the full variable domain reads GAGVSQSPSNKVTEKGKDVELRCDPISGHTALYWYRQSLGQGLEFLIYFQGNSAPDKSGLPSDRFSAERTGGSVSTLTIQRTQQEDSAVYLCASSRTGGAVYEQYFGPGTRLTVT.

The chain combines TRBV7-9 with TRBJ2-7; 11 bases align to TRBD1. Germline V gives CDR1 SEHNR, CDR2 FQNEAQ (reference sequence). Losses at the gene ends were 5 bases for V and 4 bases for J; bases not matched to a gene: 10. CDR3 size: 16 residues. CDR3 nucleotides: TGTGCCAGCAGCACCGGACAGGGGGCGCGCAGGTACGAGCAGTACTTC. It encodes CASSTGQGARRYEQYF.

This clone was seen once. The V gene is TRBV7-2, the J gene TRBJ2-5; 12 bases map to TRBD2. The germline CDR1 and CDR2 sequences are SGHTA and FQGNSA. The CDR3 is 15 residues long. With 0 bases clipped from V and 8 bases from J, the junction kept 4 bases outside the gene matches. Here the CDR3 DNA reads TGTGCCAGCAGCTTAGCGGCTAGCGGGGGGGTTACCCAGTACTTC. Its protein product is CASSLAASGGVTQYF.

The V gene is TRBV2, the J gene TRBJ1-4; a possible D gene is TRBD1 (6 bases). With 6 bases removed from V and 7 bases from J, the gap between germline ends came to 18 bases. Looked up from germline, CDR1 is SNHLY and CDR2 is FYNNEI. There are 15 residues in the CDR3. The CDR3 protein is CASRTGAVVFEKLFF. The CDR3 DNA sequence: TGTGCCAGCAGGACAGGTGCGGTTGTTTTTGAAAAACTGTTTTTT. Drawing the rest from reference TRBV2 and TRBJ1-4, the complete variable domain is EPEVTQTPSHQVTQMGQEVILRCVPISNHLYFYWYRQILGQKVEFLVSFYNNEISEKSEIFDDQFSVERPDGSNFTLKIRSTKLEDSAMYFCASRTGAVVFEKLFFGSGTQLSVL.

This clone showed up just a few times. The rearrangement uses TRBV6-5 and TRBJ1-6; D is unclear. The V end lost 3 bases, the J end lost 8 bases, and 11 bases lay between the germline ends. The germline V gene has CDR1 MNHEY and CDR2 SVGAGI. The CDR3 runs 14 residues. The CDR3 bases are TGTGCCAGCAGTTATGACTTGAGGGATTCACCCCTCCACTTT. It specifies CASSYDLRDSPLHF.